The 9 T cell receptor beta chains below come from one sample, sequenced in a study of monozygotic twins with inflammatory bowel disease. TCRdb re-called the 5' RACE reads and shows each CDR3 protein once, DNA omitted. This sample's table reports 150,000 or so distinct CDR3 sequences. What was sequenced was blood. All receptors derive from a human donor with ulcerative colitis or Crohn's disease, or a healthy co-twin of an affected twin (not recorded which).

The V call is TRBV6-1, the J call TRBJ1-4. This CDR3 spans 15 amino acids. Germline CDR1 reads MNHNS; CDR2 reads SASEGT. CDR3 residues: CASRRDLPGGEKLFF.

The rearrangement joins TRBV5-6 to TRBJ2-5; TCRdb outputs TRBD1, but without DNA this stays unchecked. The CDR3 sequence is 16 residues long. From germline, CDR1 is SGHDT and CDR2 YYEEEE. CDR3: CASSLSTQGNLETQYF.

The genes are TRBV27 and TRBJ1-5. The CDR3 totals 12 residues. Germline lookup yields CDR1 MNHEY and CDR2 SMNVEV (reference sequence). The chain's CDR3 is CASSLGAWPQHF.

This rearrangement joins TRBV10-2 to TRBJ1-5. Germline V gene sequence: CDR1 WSHSY, CDR2 SAAADI. The CDR3 sequence is 13 residues long. This CDR3 reads CASSERSNQPQHF.

The rearrangement links TRBV5-1 to TRBJ1-1; lacking DNA, the TRBD1 call made by TCRdb goes unchecked. CDR3 size: 15 residues. CDR1 and CDR2 from the germline V gene are SGHRS and YFSETQ. The chain's CDR3 is CASSLPLGGPTEAFF.

This chain connects TRBV7-2 to TRBJ2-4. This CDR3 spans 15 amino acids. Germline CDR1 is SGHTA and CDR2 is FQGNSA. CDR3 protein: CASSLVATSKNIQYF.

V gene TRBV5-1 combines with J gene TRBJ1-1. The V gene's germline CDR1 is SGHRS and CDR2 YFSETQ. CDR3 size: 15 residues. The CDR3 region is CASSFTGKMNTEAFF. Drawing the rest from reference TRBV5-1 and TRBJ1-1, the complete variable domain is KAGVTQTPRYLIKTRGQQVTLSCSPISGHRSVSWYQQTPGQGLQFLFEYFSETQRNKGNFPGRFSGRQFSNSRSEMNVSTLELGDSALYLCASSFTGKMNTEAFFGQGTRLTVV.

V usage is TRBV7-9 and J usage is TRBJ2-1. The germline V gene has CDR1 SEHNR and CDR2 FQNEAQ (reference sequence). The CDR3 consists of 14 residues. This chain's CDR3 is CASSLGGIYNEQFF.

The chain links TRBV12-3 or TRBV12-4 to TRBJ2-7; TCRdb names TRBD1, which stays unverified in the absence of DNA. The CDR3 length is 14 residues. The CDR3 reads CASSKSAARYEQYF.